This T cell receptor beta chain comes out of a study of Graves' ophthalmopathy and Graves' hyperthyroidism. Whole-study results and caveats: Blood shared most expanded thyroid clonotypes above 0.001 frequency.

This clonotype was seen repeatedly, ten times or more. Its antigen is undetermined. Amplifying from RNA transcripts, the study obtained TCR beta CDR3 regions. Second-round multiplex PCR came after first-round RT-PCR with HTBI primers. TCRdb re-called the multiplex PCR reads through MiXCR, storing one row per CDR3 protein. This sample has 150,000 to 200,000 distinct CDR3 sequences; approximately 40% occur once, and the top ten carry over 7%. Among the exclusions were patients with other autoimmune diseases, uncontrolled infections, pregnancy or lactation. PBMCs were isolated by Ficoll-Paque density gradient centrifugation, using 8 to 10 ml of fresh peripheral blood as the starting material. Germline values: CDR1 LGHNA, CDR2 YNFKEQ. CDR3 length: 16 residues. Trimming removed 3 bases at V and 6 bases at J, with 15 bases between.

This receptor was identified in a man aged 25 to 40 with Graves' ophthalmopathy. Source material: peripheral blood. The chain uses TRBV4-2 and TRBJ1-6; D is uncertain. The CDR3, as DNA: TGTGCCAGCAGCCAGGTCGATTTCCCCGGTAATTCACCCCTCCACTTT. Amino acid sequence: CASSQVDFPGNSPLHF.